This entry describes one T cell receptor beta chain. Its matching antigen is unknown. Sequencing used immunoSEQ multiplex PCR; TCRdb keeps in-frame clones, though not all of them. In the table there are about 46,000 clones, 70% to 85% of which are singletons. Trimming shortened V by 4 bases and J by 3 bases, and 14 bases separated the two germline ends. The CDR3 consists of 14 residues. Germline-derived CDR1 and CDR2 are SGHDT and YYEEEE. This sample stems from a study of a mutant IDH1 vaccine in newly diagnosed glioma. General study points: Immune responses induced by vaccination arose in 90% to 95% of the patients.

Time point meaning: week 47, end of study. Doses consisted of 300 ug of mutant IDH1 20-mer peptide each, paired with topical imiquimod. Across weeks 1, 3, 5, 7, 11, 15, 19 and 23, patients received a vaccination each time, eight in all. This rearrangement joins TRBV5-6 to TRBJ2-7; D is possibly TRBD2 (7 bases). This specimen was PBMCs, taken from a glioma patient whose treatment included an IDH1 peptide vaccine. This TCR was sampled from a woman aged 30 to 39 with glioma. Some clones in this sample may be carry-over from other donors' samples. CDR3 region: CASSLHGGHYEQYF. The CDR3 DNA sequence: TGTGCCAGCAGCCTTCACGGGGGGCACTACGAGCAGTACTTC.